Shown below are 20 T cell receptor beta chains from a single sample sequenced in a study of T cell responses to AZD1222 COVID-19 vaccine. The protocol was immunoSEQ multiplex PCR, while the TCRdb copy is restricted to in-frame clones and leaves out a portion. Here the sample spans about 85,000 clones, roughly nine tenths being singletons. The starting material was peripheral blood, obtained on day 0 of AZD1222 vaccination. These receptors all stem from an adult in good health.

This clone was seen a single time. This chain connects TRBV19 to TRBJ2-7; 9 nucleotides line up with TRBD1. CDR1 LNHDA and CDR2 SQIVND come from the germline V gene (reference sequence). CDR3 length equals 14 residues. V trimming: 5 bases; J trimming: 6 bases; junction bases outside the gene matches: 8. Here the CDR3 reads CASSSRDRVLEQYF. The DNA for the CDR3 is TGTGCCAGTAGTTCCCGGGACAGGGTTCTCGAGCAGTACTTC.

This clone showed up just once. The rearrangement links TRBV5-4 to TRBJ2-7; 7 bases fit TRBD2. The CDR3 spans 15 residues. After removal of 1 base from V and 6 bases from J, the junction contained 10 bases not matched to a gene. The germline V gene encodes CDR1 SGHNT and CDR2 YYREEE (reference sequence). The CDR3, as DNA: TGTGCCAGCAGCTTGAATGGTCTAGCGGTCCTCGAGCAGTACTTC. As protein: CASSLNGLAVLEQYF.

This chain joins TRBV4-1 and TRBJ1-1; D ambiguous. Trimming shortened V by 0 bases and J by 8 bases, and 10 bases separated the two germline ends. Per the germline V gene, CDR1 is MGHRA and CDR2 is YSYEKL. The CDR3 totals 13 residues. CDR3 in amino acids: CASSQEWGGEAFF. The CDR3 coding sequence is TGCGCCAGCAGCCAAGAGTGGGGAGGCGAAGCTTTCTTT.

This chain uses TRBV14 with TRBJ1-3; D uncertain. The germline V gene encodes CDR1 SGHDN and CDR2 FVKESK. Deletions cut 4 bases from V and 0 bases from J, with 10 bases between. The CDR3 length is 15 residues. CDR3 sequence (DNA): TGTGCCAGCAGCCCGGGGATTTCCTCTGGAAACACCATATATTTT. This translates into CASSPGISSGNTIYF.

The V and J genes are TRBV24-1 and TRBJ1-1; D not certain. Trimming cost V 6 bases and J 2 bases, with 6 bases left between them. The CDR3 extends over 12 amino acids. The V gene's germline CDR1 is KGHDR and CDR2 SFDVKD. As DNA, the CDR3 is TGTGCCACCAGTCACAGTAACACTGAAGCTTTCTTT. Protein: CATSHSNTEAFF.

V usage is TRBV9 and J usage is TRBJ2-1; no clear D. CDR1 SGDLS and CDR2 YYNGEE come from the germline V gene. The ends were cut back, 0 bases at V and 0 bases at J, with 10 bases in the middle. This CDR3 region has 16 residues. The CDR3 sequence is CASSVEDTSSYNEQFF. CDR3 coding DNA: TGTGCCAGCAGCGTAGAGGATACGAGCTCCTACAATGAGCAGTTCTTC.

The genes are TRBV29-1 and TRBJ2-1, with 15 bases identical to TRBD2. The CDR3 is made up of 16 amino acids. J lost 4 bases, V lost 7 bases, and 8 bases had no gene match. The germline CDR1 and CDR2 sequences are SQVTM and ANQGSEA. The CDR3 sequence: CSGRTSGRAGYNEQFF. Here the CDR3 DNA reads TGCAGCGGAAGGACTAGCGGGAGGGCCGGGTACAATGAGCAGTTCTTC.

This clone has more than one count but fewer than ten. This sequence joins TRBV18 and TRBJ2-3; tentative D call: TRBD2 (6 bases). This CDR3 region has 15 residues. Per germline, CDR1 KGHSH and CDR2 LQKENI. Trimming left V 3 bases short and J 3 bases short, with 13 bases between. The CDR3 DNA reads as TGTGCCAGCTCACCGGGGGGAAGCCGAACAGATACGCAGTATTTT. It specifies CASSPGGSRTDTQYF.

The rearrangement joins TRBV28 to TRBJ2-7, with 9 bases fitting TRBD1. The length of the CDR3 is 15 residues. V lost 6 bases to trimming and J lost 2 bases; unmatched junction nucleotides: 8. CDR1 and CDR2 (germline): MDHEN, SYDVKM. For the CDR3, the DNA is TGTGCCAGCAGGTATCCGGGACAGGGTCCCTACGAGCAGTACTTC. This codes for CASRYPGQGPYEQYF.

This CDR3 reads CASSPGLAGGETQYF. The DNA of the CDR3 is TGTGCCAGCAGCCCAGGACTAGCGGGGGGTGAGACCCAGTACTTC. The chain combines TRBV9 with TRBJ2-5; 14 positions match TRBD2. CDR1 and CDR2 from the germline V gene are SGDLS and YYNGEE. V trimming: 4 bases; J trimming: 5 bases; junction bases outside the gene matches: 4. This CDR3 contains 15 residues.

The chain joins TRBV28 to TRBJ1-2; TRBD1 agrees at 11 bases. The J segment lost 3 bases and the V segment lost 5 bases, leaving 5 bases of the junction unmatched. Looked up from germline, CDR1 is MDHEN and CDR2 is SYDVKM. CDR3 size: 15 residues. CDR3 in DNA: TGTGCCAGCAGTAGTCCGGGACAGGGGGACTATGGCTACACCTTC. It translates to CASSSPGQGDYGYTF.

The chain's CDR3 is CASSLSHVDSLVMHF. In nucleotides, the CDR3 is TGTGCCAGCAGCTTATCGCACGTGGACAGCCTGGTTATGCATTTT. The rearrangement joins TRBV7-2 to TRBJ1-5; D might be TRBD1 (6 bases). The CDR3 spans 15 residues. Germline CDR1 reads SGHTA; CDR2 reads FQGNSA. Trimming left V 2 bases short and J 15 bases short, with 23 bases between.

The J gene is TRBJ1-1, the V gene TRBV14, with 10 bases identical to TRBD1. The V and J ends lost 6 bases and 4 bases, in that order; junction bases with no gene match: 5. CDR3 size: 14 residues. Germline CDR1 is SGHDN and CDR2 is FVKESK. CDR3: CASSRDRGGTEAFF. The DNA for the CDR3 is TGTGCCAGCAGTAGGGACAGGGGAGGCACTGAAGCTTTCTTT.

The chain has TRBV7-2 and TRBJ1-5, with 10 nucleotides matching TRBD1. V dropped 4 bases and J dropped 6; count of bases not matched to a gene: 6. Looked up from germline, CDR1 is SGHTA and CDR2 is FQGNSA. The CDR3 sequence is 15 residues long. The CDR3 region has the DNA TGTGCCAGCAGCTCGGGACAGGGGTACGGTCAGCCCCAGCATTTT. This sequence encodes CASSSGQGYGQPQHF.

The rearrangement uses TRBV19 and TRBJ2-3, with D unresolved. Germline CDR1 is LNHDA and CDR2 is SQIVND (reference sequence). The CDR3 contains 11 residues. V dropped 3 bases and J dropped 4 bases, with 2 bases sitting between them. CDR3 in amino acids: CASSISDTQYF. The CDR3 nucleotides are TGTGCCAGTAGTATTTCAGATACGCAGTATTTT.

The rearrangement joins TRBV7-6 to TRBJ2-1; possibly TRBD1 for D (6 bases). Germline-derived CDR1 and CDR2 are SGHVS and FNYEAQ. The ends were cut back, 1 base at V and 13 bases at J, with 26 bases in the middle. The CDR3 has 17 amino acids. This CDR3 is CASSLEPQGLSTLGQFF. In nucleotides, the CDR3 is TGTGCCAGCAGCTTAGAGCCTCAGGGGCTCTCCACCCTAGGTCAGTTCTTC.

A word on this clone: This CDR3 is also generated by other DNA sequences in the sample. The J gene is TRBJ2-7, the V gene TRBV3-1 (or the pseudogene TRBV3-2), with D uncertain. Trimming pared 5 bases from V and 0 bases from J, leaving 11 bases between. The CDR3 has 14 residues. Germline lookup yields CDR1 LGHDT and CDR2 YNNKEL (reference sequence). CDR3 sequence (DNA): TGTGCCAGCAGCTCACGGACGAACTCCTACGAGCAGTACTTC. Its protein product is CASSSRTNSYEQYF.

This rearrangement joins TRBV3-1 (or the pseudogene TRBV3-2) to TRBJ1-4; D perhaps matches TRBD1 (5 bases). Germline V gene lookup returns CDR1 LGHDT and CDR2 YNNKEL (reference sequence). Between the trimmed V and J ends, which lost 3 bases and 8 bases, there was a span of 10 bases. The CDR3 has 13 amino acids. In nucleotides, the CDR3 is TGTGCCAGCAGCCAGGGACGGGACGAAAAACTGTTTTTT. Its protein is CASSQGRDEKLFF.

This clone came up a few times. Written as DNA, the CDR3 is TGTGCCACCAGTGACCCTCGGGTCGCGAGCACAGATACGCAGTATTTT. This gives the protein CATSDPRVASTDTQYF. The genes are TRBV24-1 and TRBJ2-3; D is unclear. Germline V CDR1 and CDR2: KGHDR, SFDVKD. The V gene lost 4 bases and the J gene lost 0 bases, with 13 bases spanning the gap. This CDR3 is 16 amino acids long.

This clone appeared once. The chain recombines TRBV4-3 with TRBJ1-1; maybe TRBD1 (5 bases). The CDR3 totals 17 residues. Looked up from germline, CDR1 is LGHNA and CDR2 is YSLEER. The ends were cut back, 0 bases at V and 7 bases at J, with 21 bases in the middle. CDR3 loop: CASSQDAGIGAPREAFF. The CDR3 bases are TGCGCCAGCAGCCAAGACGCCGGGATAGGGGCTCCCCGTGAAGCTTTCTTT.